Sequencing of this TCR beta chain was carried out in a study of control samples from healthy donors and cancer patients. Clones were sequenced by immunoSEQ multiplex PCR, and TCRdb holds only the in-frame ones, with some missing. The table shows around 42,000 clones, with approximately 94% occurring only once. V was clipped by 6 bases and J by 14 bases; unmatched bases: 4. The CDR3 contains 12 residues. Sequenced: blood. This chain joins TRBV12-3 or TRBV12-4 and TRBJ2-1; 13 nucleotides line up with TRBD2. The receptor was derived from a man aged 55-75 years in good health. CDR3 nucleotide sequence: TGTGCCAGCAGGGGGACTAGCGGGACTGAGTTCTTC. Its translation is CASRGTSGTEFF.